The entry that follows covers one T cell receptor (beta chain) sequence. TCRdb's copy holds only in-frame clones and misses some; the assay was immunoSEQ multiplex PCR. The sample has about 1.1 million clones, approximately 80% seen once. This entry comes from a study of shared clonotypes between healthy human individuals. Germline V lookup: CDR1 LGHNA, CDR2 YNFKEQ. The CDR3 loop spans 16 amino acids. Trimming pared 0 bases from V and 1 base from J, leaving 12 bases between. V usage is TRBV4-2 and J usage is TRBJ2-5; D may be TRBD2 (6 bases). The source material was memory CD4+ T cells from PBMCs. Subset defined: CD45RA-negative fraction. This receptor was taken from a man between 18 and 29 years old in good health. Some clones in this sample may be carry-over from other donors' samples. CDR3 nucleotide sequence: TGTGCCAGCAGCCAAGAAGCGCGGGGAACCCAAGAGACCCAGTACTTC. Residues: CASSQEARGTQETQYF.